What follows is one T cell receptor (beta chain) and its context. Trimming removed 6 bases at V and 14 bases at J, with 22 bases between. The CDR3 is made up of 13 amino acids. The germline CDR1 and CDR2 sequences are MNHEY and SMNVEV (reference sequence). This specimen comes from a study of control samples from healthy donors and cancer patients. Generated by immunoSEQ multiplex PCR, the TCRdb table keeps only in-frame clones and is missing some. The data show 35,000 to 55,000 clones, around 75% seen once. The source material was formalin-fixed, paraffin-embedded tissue. The rearrangement uses TRBV27 and TRBJ1-1, with D uncertain. The origin of this receptor is a male donor with melanoma. This chain's CDR3 is CASRGPSHLLVFF. The CDR3 nucleotides read TGTGCCAGCAGAGGACCTTCCCACCTTCTAGTATTCTTT.